This T cell receptor (beta chain) was found in a study of regulatory T cells in long-lasting Graves disease. The ends lost 0 bases at V and 4 bases at J; junction bases unmatched: 15. CDR3 length: 19 amino acids. Germline lookup yields CDR1 SGHTA and CDR2 FQGNSA. With iRepertoire HTBI primers and Arm-PCR of CDR3 regions, TCR beta libraries were built. MiXCR was run by TCRdb on the multiplex PCR reads, yielding one entry per CDR3 protein. The repertoire consists of about 470,000 distinct CDR3 sequences, with less than 25% occurring once and the leading ten covering over 7.5%. Specified time point: persistent/refractory GD, antithyroid drugs over 5 years with positive TRAb. From RNA extracted from PBMCs, the TCR library was made. This clonotype was observed a handful of times.

This chain connects TRBV7-2 to TRBJ2-5, with TRBD2 matching 9 bases. This specimen consisted of peripheral blood mononuclear cells (PBMCs), obtained when the disease was refractory, from a patient treated with antithyroid drugs. The receptor's source is a female donor with Graves disease. CDR3 residues: CASSLAPASGIGSAETQYF. The CDR3 DNA is TGTGCCAGCAGCTTAGCGCCGGCTAGCGGGATAGGGAGTGCAGAGACCCAGTACTTC.